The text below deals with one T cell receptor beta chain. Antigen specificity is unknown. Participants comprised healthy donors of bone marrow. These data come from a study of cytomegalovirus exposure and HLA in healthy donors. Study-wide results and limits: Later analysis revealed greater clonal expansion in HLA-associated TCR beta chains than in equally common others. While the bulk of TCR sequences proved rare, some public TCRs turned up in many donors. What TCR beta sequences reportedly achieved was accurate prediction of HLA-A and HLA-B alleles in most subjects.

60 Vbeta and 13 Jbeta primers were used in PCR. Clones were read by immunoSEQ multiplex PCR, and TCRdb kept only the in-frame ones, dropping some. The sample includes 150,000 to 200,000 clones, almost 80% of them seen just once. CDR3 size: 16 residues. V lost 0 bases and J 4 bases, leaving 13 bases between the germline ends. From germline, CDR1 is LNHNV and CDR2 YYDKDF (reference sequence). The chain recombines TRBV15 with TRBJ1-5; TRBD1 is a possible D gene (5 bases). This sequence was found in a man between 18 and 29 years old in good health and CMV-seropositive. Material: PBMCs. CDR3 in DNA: TGTGCCACCAGCAGAGATAGTGACAGATCAAATCAGCCCCAGCATTTT. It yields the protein CATSRDSDRSNQPQHF.